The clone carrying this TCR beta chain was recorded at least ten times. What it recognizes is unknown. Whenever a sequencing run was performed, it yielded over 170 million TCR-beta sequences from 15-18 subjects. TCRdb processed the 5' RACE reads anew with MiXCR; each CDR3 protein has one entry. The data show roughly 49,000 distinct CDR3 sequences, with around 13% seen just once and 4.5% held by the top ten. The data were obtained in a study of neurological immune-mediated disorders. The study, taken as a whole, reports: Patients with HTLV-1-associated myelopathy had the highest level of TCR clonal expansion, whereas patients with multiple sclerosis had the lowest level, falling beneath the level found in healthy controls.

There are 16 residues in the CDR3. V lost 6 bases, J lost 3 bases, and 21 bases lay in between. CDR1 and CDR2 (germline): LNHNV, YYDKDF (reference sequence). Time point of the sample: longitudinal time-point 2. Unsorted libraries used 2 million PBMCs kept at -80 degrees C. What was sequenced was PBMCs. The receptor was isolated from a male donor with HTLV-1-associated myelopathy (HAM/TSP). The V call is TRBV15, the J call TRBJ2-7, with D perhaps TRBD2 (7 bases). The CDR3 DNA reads TGTGCCACCAGGGGGGGGGCGGCCAGTGGGGTCTACGAGCAGTACTTC. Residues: CATRGGAASGVYEQYF.